Listed here is a single TCR beta chain. Its antigen is unidentified. Study processing details: Construction of a distant-metastasis classifier for papillary thyroid cancer relied on CDR3 differences across clinicopathological groups. Via MiXCR, TCRdb re-called the PCR reads. TCRdb's processing, not the study's, gives the V and J calls here. Among about 27,000 clones listed, about a quarter were seen once. The data are from a study of metastatic and nonmetastatic thyroid tumors. Study in general: Repertoires were compared across blood and tumor or nodule tissue from malignant and benign thyroid patients.

All patients were untreated before thyroid surgery. The study's findings and limits: According to reports, the diversity of TCR beta was significantly higher in malignant thyroid tumors than in benign nodules, and this held in both blood and tumor samples.

This CDR3 has 13 residues. V lost 5 bases to trimming and J lost 3 bases, with 10 bases between them. CDR1 and CDR2 (germline): MNHEY, SMNVEV (reference sequence). The sequenced material came from blood. This sequence joins TRBV27 and TRBJ1-1; TRBD1 is a possible D gene (6 bases). The TCR sequence derives from a female donor with papillary thyroid cancer or a benign thyroid nodule (not recorded which). Some clones in this sample may be carry-over from other donors' samples. The CDR3 loop reads CASSRYRDTEAFF. The CDR3 region has the DNA TGTGCCAGCAGTAGATACAGGGACACTGAAGCTTTCTTT.